The clone carrying this TCR beta chain occurred once. The sample comes from a study of shared clonotypes between healthy human individuals. CD45RA+ naive and CD45RA-negative memory subsets were separated from CD4+ cells. Profiling relied on immunoSEQ multiplex PCR, and the TCRdb table lists in-frame clones only, not all of them. The table shows over 1.4 million clones, with roughly 96% occurring only once. V was pared by 3 bases and J by 5 bases, with 7 bases of the junction left unmatched. This CDR3 region has 14 residues. The germline CDR1 and CDR2 sequences are SGDLS and YYNGEE. Sequencing used naive CD4+ T cells sorted from blood. Subset meaning: CD45RA+ positively selected. The V and J genes are TRBV9 and TRBJ2-5; 7 bases match TRBD2. The clonotype comes from a man in his thirties or forties in good health. CDR3 residues: CASSGGAGVETQYF. The CDR3, as DNA: TGTGCCAGCAGCGGAGGGGCGGGGGTCGAGACCCAGTACTTC. The whole variable domain, remainder taken from reference TRBV9 and TRBJ2-5, is DSGVTQTPKHLITATGQRVTLRCSPRSGDLSVYWYQQSLDQGLQFLIQYYNGEERAKGNILERFSAQQFPDLHSELNLSSLELGDSALYFCASSGGAGVETQYFGPGTRLLVL.